These 25 T cell receptor beta chains originate from one sample sequenced in a study of T cell responses to AZD1222 COVID-19 vaccine. Here immunoSEQ multiplex PCR was the method, and the copy in TCRdb shows in-frame clones only, minus some. The sample lists 85,000 to 110,000 clones, 75% to 90% seen once, with 20% to 25% in the top ten. The specimen was peripheral blood, collected on day 0 of AZD1222 vaccination. The origin of the receptors is an adult in good health.

The chain carries TRBV10-3 and TRBJ2-2; no clear D. There are 13 residues in the CDR3. Trimming removed 7 bases from V and 4 bases from J, with 10 bases in between. The germline CDR1 and CDR2 sequences are ENHRY and SYGVKD. The CDR3 bases are TGTGCCATCACCGGCCGGAGCACCGGGGAGCTGTTTTTT. It codes for CAITGRSTGELFF.

This rearrangement joins TRBV7-9 to TRBJ2-7; 7 bases align to TRBD2. The CDR3 covers 15 residues. The V and J ends lost 8 bases and 0 bases, in that order; junction bases with no gene match: 10. Germline values: CDR1 SEHNR, CDR2 FQNEAQ (reference sequence). CDR3 in DNA: TGTGCCAGCTCTCCGGGGGGTATCCTCTCCTACGAGCAGTACTTC. Translation: CASSPGGILSYEQYF.

This rearrangement joins TRBV28 to TRBJ2-7, with a weak D call TRBD2 (6 bases). V was cut by 7 bases and J by 0 bases, with 10 bases left in between. The length of the CDR3 is 13 residues. Germline assignment: CDR1 MDHEN and CDR2 SYDVKM. This CDR3 reads CASTLTSSYEQYF. Written as DNA, the CDR3 is TGTGCCAGCACCTTGACTAGCTCCTACGAGCAGTACTTC. Complete variable domain (other parts from reference TRBV28 and TRBJ2-7): DVKVTQSSRYLVKRTGEKVFLECVQDMDHENMFWYRQDPGLGLRLIYFSYDVKMKEKGDIPEGYSVSREKKERFSLILESASTNQTSMYLCASTLTSSYEQYFGPGTRLTVT.

The chain carries TRBV7-9 and TRBJ2-7; 7 bases align to TRBD2. V lost 8 bases and J lost 3; bases outside the gene matches: 4. CDR1 and CDR2 from the germline V gene are SEHNR and FQNEAQ (reference sequence). The length of the CDR3 is 12 residues. The CDR3 nucleotides are TGTGCCAGCGGCGGGAGAGACTACGAGCAGTACTTC. This sequence encodes CASGGRDYEQYF.

This chain uses TRBV19 with TRBJ1-5; TRBD1 matches at 8 bases. In germline, CDR1 is LNHDA, CDR2 SQIVND (reference sequence). The length of the CDR3 is 19 residues. V lost 3 bases, J lost 6 bases, and 19 bases stayed unmatched. The CDR3: CASSISPVFGQGLSQPQHF. CDR3 sequence (DNA): TGTGCCAGTAGTATTTCTCCCGTTTTCGGACAGGGACTCAGTCAGCCCCAGCATTTT.

This rearrangement joins TRBV9 to TRBJ2-3; 7 bases map to TRBD1. This CDR3 has 15 residues. Germline loops: CDR1 SGDLS, CDR2 YYNGEE. The V and J ends lost 1 base and 6 bases, in that order; junction bases with no gene match: 8. The CDR3 here is CASSVTRGQGDTQYF. The CDR3, as DNA: TGTGCCAGCAGCGTAACGAGGGGGCAAGGGGATACGCAGTATTTT.

CDR3 residues: CASSSTGTGPMNTEAFF. As DNA, the CDR3 is TGTGCCAGCAGTTCGACCGGGACAGGACCGATGAACACTGAAGCTTTCTTT. This chain connects TRBV28 to TRBJ1-1, with TRBD1 identical over 8 bases. Germline assignment: CDR1 MDHEN and CDR2 SYDVKM. This CDR3 is 17 amino acids long. The trim removed 4 bases at V and 0 bases at J, leaving 10 bases unmatched. Variable domain in full (rest from reference TRBV28 and TRBJ1-1): DVKVTQSSRYLVKRTGEKVFLECVQDMDHENMFWYRQDPGLGLRLIYFSYDVKMKEKGDIPEGYSVSREKKERFSLILESASTNQTSMYLCASSSTGTGPMNTEAFFGQGTRLTVV.

This chain uses TRBV7-6 with TRBJ1-4, with TRBD1 matching 8 bases. The CDR3 is made up of 17 amino acids. V gave up 0 bases and J gave up 7 bases; unmatched junction bases: 10. Looked up from germline, CDR1 is SGHVS and CDR2 is FNYEAQ. The CDR3 sequence: CASSLATPPGGSEKLFF. In nucleotides, the CDR3 is TGTGCCAGCAGCTTAGCGACCCCACCAGGGGGCAGTGAAAAACTGTTTTTT.

The chain carries TRBV9 and TRBJ1-4; 7 nucleotides match TRBD1. Per germline, CDR1 SGDLS and CDR2 YYNGEE. Trimming removed 3 bases from V and 6 bases from J; junction bases left unmatched: 8. The length of the CDR3 is 15 residues. The CDR3, as DNA: TGTGCCAGCAGCGGAACAGGGGCAGTTGATGAAAAACTGTTTTTT. It encodes CASSGTGAVDEKLFF.

The V gene is TRBV5-1, the J gene TRBJ1-6; 10 bases align to TRBD1. Germline trimming cut 4 bases from V and 6 bases from J; bases unmatched to any gene: 7. The CDR3 has 16 residues. CDR1 and CDR2 (germline): SGHRS, YFSETQ. The CDR3 region has the DNA TGCGCCAGCAGCCAGGGGACAGGGGATGGTAATTCACCCCTCCACTTT. Translated: CASSQGTGDGNSPLHF.

The V call is TRBV27, the J call TRBJ2-2, with 10 bases that match TRBD1. V lost 0 bases and J lost 4; bases outside the gene matches: 5. The CDR3 has 17 residues. Germline V CDR1 and CDR2: MNHEY, SMNVEV (reference sequence). The DNA of the CDR3 is TGTGCCAGCAGTTTATCGGGGACAGGGGTTAGCACCGGGGAGCTGTTTTTT. Encoded protein: CASSLSGTGVSTGELFF.

J is TRBJ1-1 and V is TRBV7-9; no firm D call. Germline V gene data show CDR1 as SEHNR and CDR2 as FQNEAQ (reference sequence). The CDR3 covers 18 residues. With 0 bases removed from V and 3 bases from J, the gap between germline ends came to 20 bases. For the CDR3, the DNA is TGTGCCAGCAGCTTAGCCCCGACACCTAATTTCTTGGACACTGAAGCTTTCTTT. The encoded protein is CASSLAPTPNFLDTEAFF.

Regarding this clone: The sample contains more than one DNA sequence encoding this CDR3. V is TRBV10-3 and J is TRBJ1-5; D gene ambiguous. Trimming removed 3 bases at V and 2 bases at J, with 8 bases between. CDR1 is ENHRY, CDR2 SYGVKD, per germline. CDR3 length: 14 amino acids. In nucleotides, the CDR3 is TGTGCCATCAGTGACGGAACAGGCAATCAGCCCCAGCATTTT. This sequence encodes CAISDGTGNQPQHF.

The rearrangement uses TRBV7-9 and TRBJ1-5; D is unresolved. This CDR3 has 12 residues. CDR1 is SEHNR, CDR2 FQNEAQ, per germline (reference sequence). With 3 bases removed from V and 5 bases from J, the gap between germline ends came to 5 bases. This CDR3 reads CASSFIDQPQHF. CDR3 bases: TGTGCCAGCAGCTTCATTGATCAGCCCCAGCATTTT.

The chain uses TRBV6-6 and TRBJ2-7; D is undetermined. Per the germline V gene, CDR1 is MNHNY and CDR2 is SVGAGI (reference sequence). CDR3 length: 16 amino acids. The ends were cut back, 0 bases at V and 2 bases at J, with 14 bases in the middle. CDR3 bases: TGTGCCAGCAGTTACTCCGGAAAGGGATTTACCTACGAGCAGTACTTC. Translated, it gives CASSYSGKGFTYEQYF.

The genes are TRBV27 and TRBJ1-5, with a possible D match to TRBD1 (6 bases). V dropped 5 bases and J dropped 4 bases, with 15 bases sitting between them. Germline V gene data show CDR1 as MNHEY and CDR2 as SMNVEV (reference sequence). The CDR3 length is 15 residues. The DNA for the CDR3 is TGTGCCAGCAGTCCCCTTCTGGGGGCGAATCAGCCCCAGCATTTT. Its protein product is CASSPLLGANQPQHF.

The count of this clone is one. This rearrangement joins TRBV28 to TRBJ1-2; 7 nucleotides match TRBD1. After removal of 5 bases from V and 3 bases from J, the junction contained 3 bases not matched to a gene. The CDR3 has 13 residues. Germline V gene lookup returns CDR1 MDHEN and CDR2 SYDVKM. CDR3 DNA sequence: TGTGCCAGCAGTGGACAGGTCGACTATGGCTACACCTTC. Translated: CASSGQVDYGYTF.

The J gene is TRBJ1-2, the V gene TRBV29-1, with 7 positions matching TRBD1. Trimming at V came to 1 base and at J to 8 bases, leaving 1 base not matched to a gene. The V gene's germline CDR1 is SQVTM and CDR2 ANQGSEA. This CDR3 is 11 amino acids long. CDR3 DNA: TGCAGCGTTGAAGTAGGGGGCGGCTACACCTTC. Encoded protein: CSVEVGGGYTF.

V usage is TRBV3-1 (or the pseudogene TRBV3-2) and J usage is TRBJ1-3, with D perhaps TRBD1 (5 bases). V was clipped by 1 base and J by 1 base, with 5 bases between them. The CDR3 sequence is 14 residues long. The germline V gene has CDR1 LGHDT and CDR2 YNNKEL (reference sequence). CDR3 DNA sequence: TGTGCCAGCAGCCAAGCAGGGTCTGGAAACACCATATATTTT. It is translated as CASSQAGSGNTIYF.

V gene TRBV28 combines with J gene TRBJ1-2; the D gene is possibly TRBD1 (5 bases). Germline-derived CDR1 and CDR2 are MDHEN and SYDVKM. The V and J ends lost 10 bases and 2 bases respectively, with 11 bases between them. The CDR3 has 12 amino acids. CDR3 in amino acids: CAIGTENYGYTF. The CDR3 region has the DNA TGTGCCATCGGGACGGAGAACTATGGCTACACCTTC.

The rearrangement links TRBV14 to TRBJ2-5; tentatively, D is TRBD2 (6 bases). The CDR3 totals 14 residues. V lost 3 bases and J 8 bases, leaving 16 bases between the germline ends. Germline V CDR1 and CDR2: SGHDN, FVKESK. CDR3 residues: CASSQESGGHTQYF. Written as DNA, the CDR3 is TGTGCCAGCAGCCAGGAGAGCGGAGGGCATACCCAGTACTTC. Full variable domain (rest looked up from reference TRBV14 and TRBJ2-5): EAGVTQFPSHSVIEKGQTVTLRCDPISGHDNLYWYRRVMGKEIKFLLHFVKESKQDESGMPNNRFLAERTGGTYSTLKVQPAELEDSGVYFCASSQESGGHTQYFGPGTRLLVL.

The V gene is TRBV15, the J gene TRBJ1-2; 9 bases are a match to TRBD1. Trimming removed 3 bases from V and 5 bases from J; junction bases left unmatched: 4. The germline V gene encodes CDR1 LNHNV and CDR2 YYDKDF (reference sequence). This CDR3 region has 14 residues. CDR3 protein: CATSRDRGGYGYTF. The DNA for the CDR3 is TGTGCCACCAGCAGGGACAGGGGAGGGTATGGCTACACCTTC.

The CDR3: CASSLRDSGEAFF. The CDR3 DNA follows: TGTGCCAGCAGTCTCCGGGACAGCGGTGAAGCTTTCTTT. The chain combines TRBV6-5 with TRBJ1-1; 7 positions agree with TRBD1. This CDR3 has 13 amino acids. In germline, CDR1 is MNHEY, CDR2 SVGAGI. V shed 5 bases, J shed 7 bases, and the junction held 7 bases outside the gene matches.

This clone was found once. The chain combines TRBV6-2 or TRBV6-3 with TRBJ1-5, with D maybe TRBD1 (5 bases). Germline assignment: CDR1 MNHEY and CDR2 SVGEGT. V gave up 5 bases and J gave up 2 bases, with 16 bases separating them. The CDR3 runs 16 residues. CDR3 sequence reads: CASSLTSRAGNQPQHF. CDR3 DNA: TGTGCCAGCAGTCTAACTAGCAGGGCTGGCAATCAGCCCCAGCATTTT.

This rearrangement joins TRBV4-3 to TRBJ1-2; 10 bases match TRBD1. The germline V gene has CDR1 LGHNA and CDR2 YSLEER. The CDR3 runs 15 residues. J was trimmed by 5 bases and V by 0 bases; bases with no gene match: 3. The CDR3 nucleotides are TGCGCCAGCAGCCAAGATCGGGACAGGGGTTATGGCTACACCTTC. Encoded protein: CASSQDRDRGYGYTF.